What follows are 21 T cell receptor beta chains derived from one specimen sequenced in a study of shared clonotypes between healthy human individuals. Naivety among CD8 cells was defined by CD45RO negativity and positive CCR7 selection, thereby excluding terminally differentiated effector memory CD45RA+ cells. Measured with immunoSEQ multiplex PCR; TCRdb has only the in-frame clones, and not every one. In the table there are some 2 million clones, less than 95% of which are singletons. Sequenced sample: naive CD8+ T cells sorted from blood. The receptors here all came from a man between 18 and 35 years old in good health.

The rearrangement links TRBV12-5 to TRBJ1-5; no definite D call. V was clipped by 2 bases and J by 6 bases, with 11 bases between them. The CDR3 sequence is 14 residues long. The V gene's germline CDR1 is LGHNT and CDR2 FRNRAP. The CDR3 coding sequence is TGTGCTAGTGGTTTGTCGGACTTTGGTCAGCCCCAGCATTTT. This translates into CASGLSDFGQPQHF.

The V gene is TRBV9, the J gene TRBJ2-1; 7 nucleotides line up with TRBD1. The CDR3 length is 15 residues. Germline V gene data show CDR1 as SGDLS and CDR2 as YYNGEE. V was pared by 4 bases and J by 1 base, with 5 bases of the junction left unmatched. CDR3 nucleotide sequence: TGTGCCAGCAGCACAGTACAGGGGTCCTACAATGAGCAGTTCTTC. Protein: CASSTVQGSYNEQFF.

This chain joins TRBV5-4 and TRBJ1-2, with 7 bases identical to TRBD1. The CDR3 spans 16 residues. CDR1 is SGHNT and CDR2 is YYREEE in the germline V gene (reference sequence). Trimming at V came to 2 bases and at J to 1 base, leaving 8 bases not matched to a gene. The CDR3 DNA is TGTGCCAGCAGCTTCCTAACAGGGGAGGGTAACTATGGCTACACCTTC. It specifies CASSFLTGEGNYGYTF. The complete variable domain, with remaining parts taken from reference TRBV5-4 and TRBJ1-2, reads ETGVTQSPTHLIKTRGQQVTLRCSSQSGHNTVSWYQQALGQGPQFIFQYYREEENGRGNFPPRFSGLQFPNYSSELNVNALELDDSALYLCASSFLTGEGNYGYTFGSGTRLTVV.

J is TRBJ1-1 and V is TRBV25-1; maybe TRBD1 (5 bases). The CDR3 runs 16 residues. With 3 bases removed from V and 0 bases from J, the gap between germline ends came to 14 bases. In germline, CDR1 is MGHDK, CDR2 SYGVNS. DNA for the CDR3: TGTGCCAGCAGTGATGGGGGTCCCCCTATGAACACTGAAGCTTTCTTT. This translates into CASSDGGPPMNTEAFF.

The chain joins TRBV6-5 to TRBJ2-1, with 10 bases that match TRBD2. Germline V gives CDR1 MNHEY, CDR2 SVGAGI. J was trimmed by 4 bases and V by 2 bases; bases with no gene match: 5. The CDR3 spans 16 residues. CDR3 region: CASSYLSGGAYNEQFF. As DNA, the CDR3 is TGTGCCAGCAGTTACCTGAGCGGGGGGGCTTACAATGAGCAGTTCTTC.

Remarks on this clone: The sample carries other DNA sequences with the same CDR3. The J gene is TRBJ2-7, the V gene TRBV27; TRBD1 aligns across 9 bases. The CDR3 length is 15 residues. Germline CDR1 MNHEY, CDR2 SMNVEV (reference sequence). V shed 3 bases, J shed 2 bases, and the junction held 5 bases outside the gene matches. The CDR3 DNA reads as TGTGCCAGCAGTTTGGCCGGGACAGGGACCTACGAGCAGTACTTC. This sequence encodes CASSLAGTGTYEQYF.

Notes on this clone: Other DNA variants within this sample encode the same CDR3. The chain uses TRBV6-5 and TRBJ2-1; D gene unclear. CDR1 is MNHEY and CDR2 is SVGAGI in the germline V gene. The CDR3 extends over 13 amino acids. V lost 2 bases and J lost 6, with 8 bases in between. The CDR3 protein is CASSYDLGNEQFF. DNA of the CDR3: TGTGCCAGCAGTTACGACCTTGGCAATGAGCAGTTCTTC.

This sequence joins TRBV5-4 and TRBJ2-1, with D perhaps matching TRBD2 (5 bases). Per the germline V gene, CDR1 is SGHNT and CDR2 is YYREEE (reference sequence). V lost 2 bases and J lost 8, with 8 bases in between. The CDR3 is 12 amino acids. CDR3 amino acids: CASSFMGDEQFF. The CDR3 DNA sequence: TGTGCCAGCAGCTTTATGGGAGATGAGCAGTTCTTC.

This sequence joins TRBV7-2 and TRBJ1-3, with a weak D call TRBD1 (5 bases). V gave up 0 bases and J gave up 0 bases, with 9 bases separating them. This CDR3 has 16 amino acids. CDR1 SGHTA and CDR2 FQGNSA come from the germline V gene. CDR3 amino acids: CASSLATEGSGNTIYF. As DNA, the CDR3 is TGTGCCAGCAGCTTAGCGACAGAGGGCTCTGGAAACACCATATATTTT.

This chain uses TRBV7-2 with TRBJ2-7, with 7 bases fitting TRBD2. The J segment lost 1 base and the V segment lost 3 bases, leaving 3 bases of the junction unmatched. The CDR3 totals 14 residues. Looked up from germline, CDR1 is SGHTA and CDR2 is FQGNSA. The CDR3 coding sequence is TGTGCCAGCAGCTTCGGCGGGAGATCCTACGAGCAGTACTTC. Encoded protein: CASSFGGRSYEQYF. The full variable domain, rest sourced from reference TRBV7-2 and TRBJ2-7, is GAGVSQSPSNKVTEKGKDVELRCDPISGHTALYWYRQSLGQGLEFLIYFQGNSAPDKSGLPSDRFSAERTGGSVSTLTIQRTQQEDSAVYLCASSFGGRSYEQYFGPGTRLTVT.

The rearrangement links TRBV5-1 to TRBJ1-3, with D uncertain. V was trimmed by 6 bases and J by 0 bases, leaving 13 bases between them. The length of the CDR3 is 15 residues. CDR1 and CDR2 from the germline V gene are SGHRS and YFSETQ. The CDR3 loop reads CASTMDGASGNTIYF. The CDR3 DNA sequence: TGCGCCAGCACCATGGACGGAGCCTCTGGAAACACCATATATTTT.

This clone appeared once. Different DNA sequences within this sample yield the same CDR3. The rearrangement uses TRBV7-3 and TRBJ2-3; TRBD2 matches 11 bases. Per the germline V gene, CDR1 is SGHTA and CDR2 is FQGTGA. This CDR3 comprises 14 residues. The ends lost 3 bases at V and 6 bases at J; junction bases unmatched: 2. The CDR3: CASSFSGGADTQYF. CDR3 sequence (DNA): TGTGCCAGCAGCTTTAGCGGGGGGGCCGATACGCAGTATTTT. Combining the CDR3 with reference TRBV7-3 and TRBJ2-3 gives the whole variable domain GAGVSQTPSNKVTEKGKYVELRCDPISGHTALYWYRQSLGQGPEFLIYFQGTGAADDSGLPNDRFFAVRPEGSVSTLKIQRTERGDSAVYLCASSFSGGADTQYFGPGTRLTVL.

The chain combines TRBV5-1 with TRBJ1-1; TRBD1 might be the D (6 bases). Trimming removed 3 bases at V and 2 bases at J, with 8 bases between. Germline values: CDR1 SGHRS, CDR2 YFSETQ. The CDR3 is 13 residues long. CDR3 residues: CASSWDTNTEAFF. CDR3 sequence (DNA): TGCGCCAGCAGCTGGGACACCAACACTGAAGCTTTCTTT.

This clone was observed once. CDR3 coding DNA: TGTGCCAGCAGTTGGCTCCCAGATGAAAGCGGGGGAGGTAATGAGCAGTTCTTC. This sequence encodes CASSWLPDESGGGNEQFF. The J gene is TRBJ2-1, the V gene TRBV27; TRBD2 matches at 8 bases. Germline V gives CDR1 MNHEY, CDR2 SMNVEV (reference sequence). The ends lost 4 bases at V and 7 bases at J; junction bases unmatched: 18. The CDR3 contains 18 residues.

The rearrangement links TRBV27 to TRBJ2-7, with D possibly TRBD2 on 5 matching bases. CDR1 and CDR2 from the germline V gene are MNHEY and SMNVEV (reference sequence). There are 15 residues in the CDR3. The ends were cut back, 5 bases at V and 3 bases at J, with 17 bases in the middle. This CDR3 is CASSSSGSPFYEQYF. CDR3 bases: TGTGCCAGCAGTAGCTCTGGGAGCCCGTTCTACGAGCAGTACTTC.

This clone was counted a single time. Other DNA sequences in this sample translate to the same CDR3. The rearrangement links TRBV25-1 to TRBJ2-5; the D is unclear. Germline CDR1 MGHDK, CDR2 SYGVNS. The CDR3 is 11 residues long. The V and J ends lost 3 bases and 5 bases respectively, with 4 bases between them. The CDR3 nucleotides are TGTGCCAGCAGTGATCTCGAGACCCAGTACTTC. Translation: CASSDLETQYF.

This sequence joins TRBV9 and TRBJ1-1; TRBD1 is a possible D gene (5 bases). The CDR3 consists of 12 residues. Trimming removed 3 bases from V and 8 bases from J, with 11 bases in between. Germline-derived CDR1 and CDR2 are SGDLS and YYNGEE. The CDR3 loop is CASSAGGQEAFF. CDR3 bases: TGTGCCAGCAGCGCTGGTGGACAAGAAGCTTTCTTT.

Concerning this clone: At the DNA level, this CDR3 is encoded by other sequences in the same sample as well. The chain has TRBV4-1 and TRBJ2-7, with TRBD2 matching over 9 bases. The CDR3 covers 15 residues. Per germline, CDR1 MGHRA and CDR2 YSYEKL. V trimming: 0 bases; J trimming: 3 bases; junction bases outside the gene matches: 3. The CDR3 sequence is CASSQDPSGIYEQYF. The CDR3 DNA follows: TGCGCCAGCAGCCAAGATCCTAGCGGGATCTACGAGCAGTACTTC.

The chain is built from TRBV5-6 and TRBJ2-7, with 7 positions matching TRBD1. The CDR3 is made up of 14 amino acids. Germline V gene lookup returns CDR1 SGHDT and CDR2 YYEEEE. J lost 4 bases, V lost 3 bases, and 7 bases had no gene match. The CDR3 DNA follows: TGTGCCAGCAGCTCGACAGGGACCACGTACGAGCAGTACTTC. Translated: CASSSTGTTYEQYF.

The CDR3 loop is CASSQEPGDEQYF. The DNA for the CDR3 is TGCGCCAGCAGCCAAGAACCGGGGGACGAGCAGTACTTC. The rearrangement joins TRBV4-1 to TRBJ2-7, with D possibly being TRBD2 (6 bases). Trimming stripped 0 bases from V and 5 bases from J, with 8 bases between. Germline CDR1 is MGHRA and CDR2 is YSYEKL. This CDR3 has 13 residues.

About this clone itself: Other DNA sequences within the sample encode an identical CDR3. The chain couples TRBV27 to TRBJ1-2, with TRBD1 matching 9 bases. Trimming at V came to 5 bases and at J to 2 bases, leaving 6 bases not matched to a gene. Germline values: CDR1 MNHEY, CDR2 SMNVEV (reference sequence). This CDR3 has 15 residues. CDR3 in amino acids: CASSHSGTGNYGYTF. The CDR3 nucleotides are TGTGCCAGCAGTCACTCCGGGACAGGGAACTATGGCTACACCTTC.